This T cell receptor beta chain emerged from a study of post-analysis software for immune sequencing data. The wider study: Recorded disease courses covered relapsing-remitting, secondary progressive and progressive-relapsing multiple sclerosis. Some patients had no subtype annotation. General study findings and limits: Significantly lower normalized Chao1 diversity was found in patients with multiple sclerosis relative to controls. There were four or five TRBV segments more frequent in patients than controls, and TRBV5-6, TRBV5-1 and TRBV20-1 were among them. Samples from one preparation batch, clustered by F measure, grouped strongly together.

A word on this clonotype: Its specificity is not known.

Carried by the TCR beta cDNA libraries were unique molecular identifiers. A single record per CDR3 protein comes from TCRdb applying MiXCR to the PCR reads. This repertoire shows about 500,000 distinct CDR3 sequences, over 35% found once; its top ten account for around 10%. V dropped 0 bases and J dropped 9 bases, with 10 bases sitting between them. CDR3 length: 13 amino acids. The V gene's germline CDR1 is SGHRS and CDR2 YFSETQ. The TCR comes from a girl under 18 with multiple sclerosis. Sequenced material: blood. The chain employs TRBV5-1 and TRBJ2-1, with D possibly matching TRBD2 (6 bases). CDR3 sequence: CASSLGGNSEQFF. DNA for the CDR3: TGCGCCAGCAGCTTGGGCGGGAACAGTGAGCAGTTCTTC.